This TCR beta chain was recorded in a study of blood T cell repertoires in COVID-19 (dated by TCRdb to 2018 to 2020). For the wider study: The collaborator samples originated in the United States, Italy and Spain and spanned the acute and convalescent phases of COVID-19. The prospective study material was composed of cDNA or gDNA derived from T cells, B-cell-depleted T cells, or PBMCs. Deeply sampled blood TCRbeta repertoires from subjects exposed to, actively infected with, or recovered from COVID-19 were included in the dataset. The repertoires were released in a freely available public database intended as a resource for research on the immune response to SARS-CoV-2. Samples were obtained from the ongoing ImmuneRACE study (first 160 participants) and from 1,254 subjects provided by 6 global collaborators. The sample metadata nearly always contained a de-identified subject ID, COVID-19 status, age in years and sex. Where HLA class I and class II types were available, the types were taken from metadata supplied by the sample provider, not from assay-based typing.

Reading from cysteine to phenylalanine, the CDR3 counts 12 amino acids. Solely the CDR3 DNA is kept, with 36 bases framed from the first base. Trimming removed 6 bases from V and 6 bases from J, leaving 8 bases between the germline ends. Reading the germline V gene gives CDR1 MNHEY and CDR2 SVGAGI. Notes on this clone: Its binding antigen is unknown. Base qualities are not provided; no much larger clone lies one nucleotide away.

TCRbeta CDR3 regions were amplified from genomic DNA using the immunoSEQ Assay, a bias-controlled multiplex PCR. From the authors' description of their analysis: Within the assay, amplification of reference gene primers was used to estimate how many nucleated cells each sample contained. To quantify the absolute abundance of each unique TCRbeta CDR3 rearrangement, sequence reads were collapsed and filtered. For each sample, productive Simpson clonality was calculated as the square root of Simpson's diversity index over productive rearrangements. TCRdb obtained this table from immuneACCESS and retained in-frame rearrangements with V and J assigned. These tables miss some clones; where compared with another copy, unresolved V genes account for less than half of the shortfall, and the remainder is unexplained. That table supplies the V and J calls and clone size; D and trimming were determined from the DNA. This sample has about 140,000 clones in its table, and 77% of those were observed once. The ten most abundant clones make up approximately 9.4% of the sample.

Each collaborating institution followed its own protocols to collect whole blood in K2EDTA tubes. For TCRbeta analysis, collaborators shipped samples as frozen whole blood, isolated PBMCs, or DNA extracted from either of those sample types. Results and caveats for the whole study, not just this receptor: How much clinical and demographic metadata was included differed by source and by participant, and the metadata was provided uncurated.

The sequenced sample consisted of peripheral blood. This chain is built from TRBV6-5 and TRBJ2-2, with the D gene uncertain. This TCR was recovered from a woman in her fifties or sixties with active or convalescent COVID-19. DNA sequence: TGTGCCAGCAGATACGGGCCCGGGGAGCTGTTTTTT. Translated, this is CASRYGPGELFF.